This T cell receptor beta chain originates from a study of T-cell memory formation after mild COVID-19. This clonotype was seen a few times. TCRdb reprocessed the 5' RACE reads via MiXCR and lists one record per CDR3 protein. This sample has around 450,000 distinct CDR3 sequences; 20% to 25% occur once, and the top ten carry roughly 8.7%. The specimen sequenced was PBMCs or a T cell subset sorted from them (not recorded which). The clonotype originates from an adult woman who had mild COVID-19 (a few samples of this study predate the infection). Cell type and time point are not known.

The CDR3 protein is CASEDKTNSYNSPLHF. CDR3 DNA sequence: TGTGCCAGTGAGGACAAGACTAACTCCTATAATTCACCCCTCCACTTT. The rearrangement links TRBV19 to TRBJ1-6; D may be TRBD1 (5 bases). Germline V lookup: CDR1 LNHDA, CDR2 SQIVND (reference sequence). V was shortened by 8 bases and J by 0 bases, with 14 bases between the two germline ends. The CDR3 length is 16 residues.